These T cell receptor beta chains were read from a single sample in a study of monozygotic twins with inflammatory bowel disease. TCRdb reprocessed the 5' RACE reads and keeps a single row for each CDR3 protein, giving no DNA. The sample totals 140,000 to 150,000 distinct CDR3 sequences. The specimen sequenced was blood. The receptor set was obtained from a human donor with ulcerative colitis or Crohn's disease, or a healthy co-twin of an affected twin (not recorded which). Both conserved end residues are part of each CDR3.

CASSYHAGQRRTNEQFF,TRBV6-5,17,TRBJ2-1
CAISEPSGRFGTDTQYF,TRBV10-3,17,TRBJ2-3
CASSLEGRGLRTDTQYF,TRBV5-6,17,TRBJ2-3
CASSQGLDRGNEKLFF,TRBV4-3,16,TRBJ1-4
CASGLSGGGHYGYTF,TRBV27,15,TRBJ1-2
CASSPPTGGITGELFF,TRBV18,16,TRBJ2-2
CASSFERTSGSRGMDEQFF,TRBV28,19,TRBJ2-1
CASSLVEGPTDTQYF,TRBV12-3/TRBV12-4,15,TRBJ2-3
CASSLKTHDQGLGDNEQFF,TRBV5-1,19,TRBJ2-1
CASSPTGYQPQHF,TRBV7-2,13,TRBJ1-5
CASSETWDVSTEAFF,TRBV27,15,TRBJ1-1
CATSDTVGGDEQFF,TRBV24-1,14,TRBJ2-1
CASSPGLTLAYTQYF,TRBV7-3,15,TRBJ2-3
CASSLAAGRLTAYEQYF,TRBV5-1,17,TRBJ2-7
CSAGLAGVGNEQFF,TRBV29-1,14,TRBJ2-1
CSGRQILNTEAFF,TRBV29-1,13,TRBJ1-1